Here is one T cell receptor (beta chain) with its context. What it recognizes is unknown. This record comes from a study of T cells expressing NK-cell markers. Regarding the study as a whole: Expanded clones of NKG2C+ T cells had an unclear HCMV specificity. In a handful of donors, dominant clonotypes made up about 28.3-60.1% of CD3+CD56-NKG2C+ cells. Of CD8+ T cells, 1.0-7.0% belonged to dominant NKG2C+ clonotypes in six donors.

Synthesis of TCR beta cDNA relied on 5'RACE template switching carrying UMIs. TCRdb reprocessed the 5' RACE reads and reports one entry per CDR3 protein, with no DNA. This repertoire includes under 200,000 distinct CDR3 sequences. The sequencing input was blood T cells: a sorted CD56 or NKG2C T cell subset, CD4+ or CD8+ T cells, or bulk PBMC T cells (not recorded which). The sequence derives from a woman between 18 and 70 years old in good health.

CDR3 sequence reads: CASSPGQGQETQYF. This rearrangement joins TRBV5-1 to TRBJ2-5; TCRdb returns TRBD1, unconfirmable since there is no DNA. The germline V gene encodes CDR1 SGHRS and CDR2 YFSETQ. The CDR3 length is 14 residues. The full variable domain, rest sourced from reference TRBV5-1 and TRBJ2-5, is KAGVTQTPRYLIKTRGQQVTLSCSPISGHRSVSWYQQTPGQGLQFLFEYFSETQRNKGNFPGRFSGRQFSNSRSEMNVSTLELGDSALYLCASSPGQGQETQYFGPGTRLLVL.